The 10 T cell receptor beta chains below were found in one sample sequenced in a study of PD-L1 blockade in urothelial cancer. The time point was: pretreatment peripheral blood. Profiling relied on immunoSEQ multiplex PCR, and the TCRdb table lists in-frame clones only, not all of them. The sample shows about 45,000 clones, roughly 84% of them seen only once. The sequenced sample was PBMCs, obtained around atezolizumab (anti-PD-L1) treatment. These receptors all come from a donor at least 40 years old with urothelial cancer.

Only one count was recorded for this clone. CDR3 amino acids: CASSSPGRTDTQYF. In DNA form, the CDR3 reads TGTGCCAGCAGCTCCCCCGGGAGGACAGATACGCAGTATTTT. The J gene is TRBJ2-3, the V gene TRBV11-2; 7 bases are a match to TRBD2. J lost 3 bases, V lost 4 bases, and 4 bases had no gene match. CDR1 is SGHAT and CDR2 is FQNNGV in the germline V gene. The CDR3 is 14 amino acids.

The gene calls are TRBV21-1 and TRBJ1-2. TRBV21-1 is assigned pseudogene status. This CDR3 has 15 residues. CDR3 coding DNA: TGTGCCAGCAGCAAATGGTTTAGTTGGTGGCGGGACTACACCTTC. Amino acids: CASSKWFSWWRDYTF.

The V call is TRBV11-3, the J call TRBJ1-1, with 7 bases that match TRBD1. CDR1 is SGHNT and CDR2 is YENEEA in the germline V gene. J was trimmed by 7 bases and V by 5 bases; bases with no gene match: 7. The CDR3 runs to 13 residues. The CDR3 is CASSPRTGREAFF. The CDR3 nucleotides are TGTGCCAGCAGCCCCCGGACAGGCCGTGAAGCTTTCTTT. The variable domain in full, completed from reference TRBV11-3 and TRBJ1-1, reads EAGVVQSPRYKIIEKKQPVAFWCNPISGHNTLYWYLQNLGQGPELLIRYENEEAVDDSQLPKDRFSAERLKGVDSTLKIQPAELGDSAVYLCASSPRTGREAFFGQGTRLTVV.

This clone has more than one count but fewer than ten. The V gene is TRBV10-3, the J gene TRBJ2-2; 8 bases map to TRBD1. V dropped 4 bases and J dropped 0; count of bases not matched to a gene: 4. CDR1 and CDR2 (germline): ENHRY, SYGVKD. CDR3 size: 16 residues. The CDR3 DNA reads TGTGCCATCAGTGGCGCGACAGGGGCGAACACCGGGGAGCTGTTTTTT. Translating gives CAISGATGANTGELFF.

This clone has just one count. The chain is built from TRBV18 and TRBJ2-6; the D gene is possibly TRBD1 (6 bases). V was shortened by 3 bases and J by 12 bases, with 15 bases between the two germline ends. Germline loops: CDR1 KGHSH, CDR2 LQKENI. CDR3 length equals 14 residues. The CDR3 region is CASSPTEGHRVLTF. In DNA, the CDR3 is TGTGCCAGCTCACCGACAGAGGGACACCGCGTCCTGACTTTC. Complete variable domain (other parts from reference TRBV18 and TRBJ2-6): NAGVMQNPRHLVRRRGQEARLRCSPMKGHSHVYWYRQLPEEGLKFMVYLQKENIIDESGMPKERFSAEFPKEGPSILRIQQVVRGDSAAYFCASSPTEGHRVLTFGAGSRLTVL.

This clone was counted a single time. V gene TRBV28 combines with J gene TRBJ2-5; TRBD2 matches at 12 bases. Looked up from germline, CDR1 is MDHEN and CDR2 is SYDVKM. The ends lost 7 bases at V and 4 bases at J; junction bases unmatched: 13. The CDR3 consists of 17 residues. CDR3 DNA: TGTGCCAGCACCAAGGGACTAGCGGGTCCGGGTCTAGAGACCCAGTACTTC. This gives the protein CASTKGLAGPGLETQYF.

The rearrangement links TRBV5-1 to TRBJ2-1; 10 nucleotides agree with TRBD2. The J segment lost 9 bases and the V segment lost 0 bases, leaving 9 bases of the junction unmatched. Germline CDR1 SGHRS, CDR2 YFSETQ. The CDR3 spans 16 residues. CDR3 coding DNA: TGCGCCAGCAGCTTGGCTAGCGGGAGTTTTGGTGGTGAGCAGTTCTTC. It encodes CASSLASGSFGGEQFF.

This rearrangement joins TRBV27 to TRBJ2-3, with a possible D match to TRBD2 (6 bases). Germline assignment: CDR1 MNHEY and CDR2 SMNVEV (reference sequence). The CDR3 consists of 15 residues. Trimming shortened V by 2 bases and J by 0 bases, and 9 bases separated the two germline ends. The CDR3 nucleotides read TGTGCCAGCAGTTTAGGCGGGATCAGCACAGATACGCAGTATTTT. It yields the protein CASSLGGISTDTQYF.

V usage is TRBV20-1 and J usage is TRBJ1-4; TRBD1 is a possible D gene (5 bases). The CDR3 contains 11 residues. The germline gives CDR1 DFQATT, CDR2 SNEGSKA (reference sequence). The CDR3 sequence is CVGGDNEKLFF. The CDR3 DNA is TGCGTTGGGGGGGATAATGAAAAACTGTTTTTT.

This clone was found many times. The chain links TRBV6-4 to TRBJ2-7; 10 bases align to TRBD2. The CDR3 loop spans 14 amino acids. Germline V gene sequence: CDR1 MRHNA, CDR2 SNTAGT. V lost 4 bases and J lost 6; bases outside the gene matches: 6. This chain's CDR3 is CASSGRASGSEQYF. The CDR3 DNA follows: TGTGCCAGCAGTGGCCGGGCTAGCGGGAGCGAGCAGTACTTC.